The 23 T cell receptor beta chains in this list originate from one sample, sequenced in a study of T cell repertoires in ileal Crohn's disease. Indicated time point: proximal margin of the surgical specimen (macroscopically non-inflamed). Libraries were prepared by immunoSEQ multiplex PCR; TCRdb keeps only in-frame clonotypes and omits some of them. The table lists several thousand clones, 80% to 90% of them singletons. Sequencing was done on a sample of ileal tissue. The receptors were gathered from an adult with Crohn's disease.

The gene calls are TRBV28 and TRBJ1-4, with TRBD1 matching over 7 bases. This CDR3 spans 15 amino acids. In germline, CDR1 is MDHEN, CDR2 SYDVKM. The V segment lost 3 bases and the J segment 5 bases; nucleotides outside the gene matches: 6. The CDR3 sequence is CASSLSGGSNEKLFF. In DNA, the CDR3 is TGTGCCAGCAGTTTGTCAGGGGGTAGCAATGAAAAACTGTTTTTT.

This chain joins TRBV10-1 and TRBJ1-4; 8 bases fit TRBD1. Germline values: CDR1 WNHNN, CDR2 SYGVQD (reference sequence). V trimming: 8 bases; J trimming: 7 bases; junction bases outside the gene matches: 12. This CDR3 has 15 amino acids. The CDR3 spells CASPPTRGRCEKLFF. CDR3 in DNA: TGCGCCAGCCCCCCCACCAGGGGGCGTTGTGAAAAACTGTTTTTT.

This clone was detected only once. The V gene is TRBV7-9, the J gene TRBJ1-5, with unresolved D. The CDR3 is 10 residues long. V lost 6 bases and J lost 7, with 4 bases in between. Germline V lookup: CDR1 SEHNR, CDR2 FQNEAQ (reference sequence). The CDR3 DNA sequence: TGTGCCAGCAGGATACAGCCCCAGCATTTT. Its protein is CASRIQPQHF.

The CDR3 nucleotides are TGTGCCAGCTCACCTCAAGCAACCGGGACAGTTGAGGGCTACACCTTC. Translated: CASSPQATGTVEGYTF. J is TRBJ1-2 and V is TRBV18; 7 bases match TRBD1. V trimming: 3 bases; J trimming: 8 bases; junction bases outside the gene matches: 15. This CDR3 is built from 16 residues. Germline V gives CDR1 KGHSH, CDR2 LQKENI.

This sequence joins TRBV7-9 and TRBJ2-7; no clear D. This CDR3 contains 13 residues. V was pared by 5 bases and J by 3 bases, with 11 bases between. CDR1 is SEHNR and CDR2 is FQNEAQ in the germline V gene (reference sequence). The DNA for the CDR3 is TGTGCCAGCAGCCCCAGTCTTGGCTACGAGCAGTACTTC. Residues: CASSPSLGYEQYF.

V is TRBV7-3 and J is TRBJ1-4; 10 bases map to TRBD1. Germline CDR1 reads SGHTA; CDR2 reads FQGTGA. The CDR3 runs to 14 residues. The J segment lost 8 bases and the V segment lost 4 bases, leaving 4 bases of the junction unmatched. Here the CDR3 DNA reads TGTGCCAGCAGCTCCGGGACAGGGGACGAAAAACTGTTTTTT. This sequence encodes CASSSGTGDEKLFF.

The chain couples TRBV18 to TRBJ2-7, with 8 bases matching TRBD1. The germline CDR1 and CDR2 sequences are KGHSH and LQKENI. CDR3 length: 14 amino acids. V was pared by 4 bases and J by 3 bases, with 5 bases of the junction left unmatched. The CDR3 nucleotides are TGTGCCAGCTCACTGGGACAGGAGAGCTACGAGCAGTACTTC. This sequence encodes CASSLGQESYEQYF. Looking up the rest from reference TRBV18 and TRBJ2-7 gives the full variable domain: NAGVMQNPRHLVRRRGQEARLRCSPMKGHSHVYWYRQLPEEGLKFMVYLQKENIIDESGMPKERFSAEFPKEGPSILRIQQVVRGDSAAYFCASSLGQESYEQYFGPGTRLTVT.

This clone appeared a few times. The J gene is TRBJ1-3, the V gene TRBV7-6; 8 bases align to TRBD1. There are 16 residues in the CDR3. CDR1 is SGHVS and CDR2 is FNYEAQ in the germline V gene. V lost 2 bases to trimming and J lost 8 bases; unmatched junction nucleotides: 11. DNA of the CDR3: TGTGCCAGCAGCTTATGGACAGGGCAAATTAGTGACACCATATATTTT. Translated, it gives CASSLWTGQISDTIYF. The entire variable domain, with the rest obtained from reference TRBV7-6 and TRBJ1-3, is as follows: GAGVSQSPRYKVTKRGQDVALRCDPISGHVSLYWYRQALGQGPEFLTYFNYEAQQDKSGLPNDRFSAERPEGSISTLTIQRTEQRDSAMYRCASSLWTGQISDTIYFGEGSWLTVV.

This clone appeared a few times. This sequence joins TRBV2 and TRBJ1-2; TRBD1 might be the D (5 bases). There are 15 residues in the CDR3. Trimming removed 7 bases from V and 3 bases from J, with 18 bases in between. Germline lookup yields CDR1 SNHLY and CDR2 FYNNEI. The CDR3 spells CASTKQEGVYYGYTF. The DNA for the CDR3 is TGTGCCAGCACCAAACAGGAGGGTGTATACTATGGCTACACCTTC.

The chain is built from TRBV7-2 and TRBJ2-1, with 8 bases lining up with TRBD2. After removal of 5 bases from V and 5 bases from J, the junction contained 8 bases not matched to a gene. The CDR3 has 15 residues. Per germline, CDR1 SGHTA and CDR2 FQGNSA. Written as DNA, the CDR3 is TGTGCCAGCAGCCGTGGGGGCGGGGGGCACAATGAGCAGTTCTTC. Translating gives CASSRGGGGHNEQFF.

The V call is TRBV5-1, the J call TRBJ2-7; D perhaps matches TRBD2 (5 bases). Germline-derived CDR1 and CDR2 are SGHRS and YFSETQ. Trimming took off 5 bases at V and 7 bases at J, with 13 bases between the two ends. The CDR3 is made up of 12 amino acids. CDR3 in DNA: TGCGCCAGCAGTATCACGGGGAAGGAGCAGTACTTC. Amino acids: CASSITGKEQYF.

V gene TRBV7-2 combines with J gene TRBJ2-2; 9 nucleotides match TRBD1. Losses at the gene ends were 5 bases for V and 4 bases for J; bases not matched to a gene: 2. Germline-derived CDR1 and CDR2 are SGHTA and FQGNSA. The CDR3 contains 14 residues. CDR3 region: CASSPQGATGELFF. CDR3 in DNA: TGTGCCAGCAGCCCACAGGGGGCCACCGGGGAGCTGTTTTTT.

This clone was found once. The chain employs TRBV7-9 and TRBJ1-3, with a weak D call TRBD1 (6 bases). The CDR3 length is 15 residues. Germline CDR1 SEHNR, CDR2 FQNEAQ (reference sequence). V gave up 1 base and J gave up 4 bases, with 11 bases separating them. CDR3 coding DNA: TGTGCCAGCAGCTTAGAGTCAGGGGCCGGAAACACCATATATTTT. Protein: CASSLESGAGNTIYF.

The chain employs TRBV15 and TRBJ2-5; D uncertain. The CDR3 loop spans 14 amino acids. V shed 0 bases and J shed 5 bases, with 10 bases lying between them. Germline assignment: CDR1 LNHNV and CDR2 YYDKDF (reference sequence). Written as DNA, the CDR3 is TGTGCCACCAGCAGAGATGAATCGTGGGAGACCCAGTACTTC. This translates into CATSRDESWETQYF. Variable domain in full (rest from reference TRBV15 and TRBJ2-5): DAMVIQNPRYQVTQFGKPVTLSCSQTLNHNVMYWYQQKSSQAPKLLFHYYDKDFNNEADTPDNFQSRRPNTSFCFLDIRSPGLGDTAMYLCATSRDESWETQYFGPGTRLLVL.

In its sample, this clone was seen once. The rearrangement links TRBV6-1 to TRBJ1-1; no definite D call. The CDR3 sequence is 13 residues long. Germline values: CDR1 MNHNS, CDR2 SASEGT. Trimming shortened V by 4 bases and J by 2 bases, and 8 bases separated the two germline ends. CDR3 in DNA: TGTGCCAGCAGTGGTACAGTCAACACTGAAGCTTTCTTT. It codes for CASSGTVNTEAFF.

The genes are TRBV7-2 and TRBJ2-4; 7 nucleotides align to TRBD1. V was pared by 2 bases and J by 6 bases, with 10 bases of the junction left unmatched. Germline values: CDR1 SGHTA, CDR2 FQGNSA. The CDR3 covers 16 residues. CDR3 sequence: CASSLPGQRVGNIQYF. CDR3 sequence (DNA): TGTGCCAGCAGCTTACCGGGACAGAGGGTTGGAAACATTCAGTACTTC.

The chain couples TRBV5-6 to TRBJ1-2; D may be TRBD1 (5 bases). V shed 7 bases and J shed 4 bases, with 23 bases lying between them. The CDR3 is made up of 16 amino acids. In germline, CDR1 is SGHDT, CDR2 YYEEEE. CDR3 sequence reads: CASHKGVRGGLYGYTF. CDR3 bases: TGTGCCAGCCATAAAGGGGTCCGAGGCGGACTCTATGGCTACACCTTC. Together with reference TRBV5-6 and TRBJ1-2, the CDR3 gives the full variable domain: DAGVTQSPTHLIKTRGQQVTLRCSPKSGHDTVSWYQQALGQGPQFIFQYYEEEERQRGNFPDRFSGHQFPNYSSELNVNALLLGDSALYLCASHKGVRGGLYGYTFGSGTRLTVV.

This clone appeared a few times. The CDR3 region is CASSYRGSSPLHF. DNA of the CDR3: TGTGCCAGCAGTTACCGCGGGAGTTCACCCCTCCACTTT. The genes are TRBV6-5 and TRBJ1-6; D not resolved. The germline CDR1 and CDR2 sequences are MNHEY and SVGAGI. This CDR3 region has 13 residues. Deletions cut 2 bases from V and 9 bases from J, with 8 bases between.

On this clone: A junction boundary mismatches the germline segment, possibly from a read error. The V and J genes are TRBV4-1 and TRBJ2-1; D perhaps matches TRBD1 (5 bases). The CDR3 is 14 amino acids. Germline CDR1 MGHRA, CDR2 YSYEKL. The CDR3 reads CASSQDRVSLGSVF. CDR3 sequence (DNA): TGCGCCAGCAGCCAAGACAGGGTTTCCCTAGGTAGTGTCTTC.

The CDR3 loop reads CASSPWGANEQYF. CDR3 nucleotide sequence: TGTGCCAGCTCACCGTGGGGGGCTAACGAGCAGTACTTC. The genes are TRBV18 and TRBJ2-7; D may be TRBD1 or TRBD2 (6 bases each). V lost 3 bases to trimming and J lost 5 bases, with 11 bases between them. The CDR3 loop spans 13 amino acids. The germline gives CDR1 KGHSH, CDR2 LQKENI.

This clone showed up just once. This chain connects TRBV11-2 to TRBJ2-5, with D possibly called TRBD1 or TRBD2 (6 bases each). This CDR3 spans 15 amino acids. The germline gives CDR1 SGHAT, CDR2 FQNNGV. Trimming took 5 bases from V and 5 from J, leaving 18 bases between them. The CDR3 DNA is TGTGCCAGCAGCCACCCGGGGACTCAGGGGGAGACCCAGTACTTC. Protein product: CASSHPGTQGETQYF.

The chain combines TRBV6-1 with TRBJ2-4, with D maybe TRBD1 (5 bases). Germline lookup yields CDR1 MNHNS and CDR2 SASEGT. The germline V and J ends were trimmed by 1 base and 0 bases, with 13 bases remaining between them. The CDR3 contains 17 residues. CDR3 residues: CASSEEGRGLAKNIQYF. CDR3 DNA: TGTGCCAGCAGTGAAGAGGGTAGGGGTTTAGCCAAAAACATTCAGTACTTC.

V and J are TRBV4-3 and TRBJ2-7; 10 nucleotides align to TRBD2. There are 15 residues in the CDR3. The germline V gene encodes CDR1 LGHNA and CDR2 YSLEER. J lost 3 bases, V lost 1 base, and 3 bases had no gene match. The CDR3 nucleotides read TGCGCCAGCAGCCAAGTTAGCGGGAGGAGCTACGAGCAGTACTTC. It specifies CASSQVSGRSYEQYF.